The clone carrying this TCR beta chain came up once. Antigen specificity is unknown. The junction had 2 bases not matched to a gene; V was cut back by 4 bases and J by 0 bases. This CDR3 has 14 amino acids. Germline V gives CDR1 LNHDA, CDR2 SQIVND (reference sequence). The sample is drawn from a study of cytomegalovirus exposure and HLA in healthy donors. General study points: Compared with the roughly 730-donor mean, an Asian-associated ancestry cluster reportedly had fewer N-insertions, according to a later analysis.

Amplification used 60 Vbeta primers and 13 Jbeta primers. Repertoires were generated with immunoSEQ multiplex PCR, while TCRdb's copy carries only in-frame clones and drops some. The data contain about 130,000 clones, 75% to 90% of them singletons. The sample comprised PBMCs. The clonotype was recovered from a man under 40 in good health and CMV-seronegative. The chain combines TRBV19 with TRBJ2-7; TRBD2 aligns across 8 bases. The CDR3 DNA reads TGTGCCAGTAGTACCGGGACTAGCTCCTACGAGCAGTACTTC. Translation gives CASSTGTSSYEQYF.